Each of the 29 T cell receptor beta chains below was sequenced from the same sample in a study of blood T cells in healthy people across ages. Using a J-beta primer mix together with a sample-barcoded 5' primer, a second PCR was run for about 6 to 12 cycles. TCRdb re-analysed the 5' RACE reads in MiXCR, keeping a single row per CDR3 protein. Of 550,000 to 600,000 distinct CDR3 sequences in the sample, roughly 28% are singletons; the top ten hold 15% to 20%. Sample: blood. These receptors originate from a woman in her 70s in good health.

CDR3 in DNA: TGTGCCAGCAACAAGGCCGGGGGGCAGACAGATACGCAGTATTTT. Its protein product is CASNKAGGQTDTQYF. The J gene is TRBJ2-3, the V gene TRBV7-9, with a possible D match to TRBD2 (7 bases). The germline V gene encodes CDR1 SEHNR and CDR2 FQNEAQ (reference sequence). Deletions cut 7 bases from V and 3 bases from J, with 17 bases between. This CDR3 region has 15 residues.

This clonotype has only a few counts. The gene calls are TRBV20-1 and TRBJ2-5; TRBD1 agrees at 10 bases. J gave up 5 bases and V 5 bases, and 8 bases lay outside the gene matches. Germline assignment: CDR1 DFQATT and CDR2 SNEGSKA (reference sequence). CDR3 size: 14 residues. CDR3 in amino acids: CSAPKRDRGETQYF. CDR3 in DNA: TGCAGTGCTCCCAAAAGGGACAGGGGCGAGACCCAGTACTTC.

V gene TRBV6-5 combines with J gene TRBJ2-7, with D possibly TRBD1 on 6 matching bases. Trimming stripped 8 bases from V and 4 bases from J, with 18 bases between. This CDR3 is built from 14 residues. Germline CDR1 MNHEY, CDR2 SVGAGI. The CDR3 DNA reads TGTGCCAGCCAACGACTCCAGGGGCAATACGAGCAGTACTTC. The encoded protein is CASQRLQGQYEQYF.

This clonotype has more than one count but fewer than ten. This sequence joins TRBV20-1 and TRBJ1-1; unclear D gene. Per the germline V gene, CDR1 is DFQATT and CDR2 is SNEGSKA (reference sequence). Trimming left V 3 bases short and J 2 bases short, with 7 bases between. CDR3 length: 12 residues. CDR3 nucleotides: TGCAGTGCTAGCCGGGCCAACACTGAAGCTTTCTTT. This codes for CSASRANTEAFF.

CDR3 sequence (DNA): TGCGCCAGCAGCCAAGAGGACAGGGATGCCTACGAGCAGTACTTC. Protein: CASSQEDRDAYEQYF. The chain joins TRBV4-3 to TRBJ2-7; 8 bases align to TRBD1. CDR1 is LGHNA and CDR2 is YSLEER in the germline V gene. V trimming: 0 bases; J trimming: 2 bases; junction bases outside the gene matches: 3. The CDR3 runs 15 residues.

V usage is TRBV6-2 or TRBV6-3 and J usage is TRBJ1-5; D may be TRBD1 (5 bases). The germline V gene has CDR1 MNHEY and CDR2 SVGEGT. With 2 bases removed from V and 0 bases from J, the gap between germline ends came to 29 bases. The CDR3 has 22 amino acids. CDR3 sequence (DNA): TGTGCCAGCAGTTACGGCCGGGGGGAAGGACAAACCAGAGCCTTTAGCAATCAGCCCCAGCATTTT. It is translated as CASSYGRGEGQTRAFSNQPQHF.

The chain carries TRBV7-8 and TRBJ2-3, with D possibly TRBD2 on 6 matching bases. Germline loops: CDR1 SGHVS, CDR2 FQNEAQ. Trimming took off 5 bases at V and 7 bases at J, with 31 bases between the two ends. CDR3 length: 19 residues. CDR3: CASSGSLVGRAERTNTQYF. The CDR3 DNA reads TGTGCCAGCAGCGGATCACTAGTCGGGAGAGCCGAACGAACAAATACGCAGTATTTT.

The chain links TRBV20-1 to TRBJ1-5; D is ambiguous. The length of the CDR3 is 14 residues. Germline V gene sequence: CDR1 DFQATT, CDR2 SNEGSKA (reference sequence). V dropped 1 base and J dropped 4 bases, with 11 bases sitting between them. Here the CDR3 DNA reads TGCAGTGCTAGAGCCCGGAGTAGGAATCAGCCCCAGCATTTT. This gives the protein CSARARSRNQPQHF.

The chain joins TRBV27 to TRBJ2-3; a possible D gene is TRBD2 (5 bases). Germline CDR1 and CDR2: MNHEY and SMNVEV (reference sequence). The CDR3 runs 16 residues. V gave up 4 bases and J gave up 1 base, with 15 bases separating them. The CDR3: CASSYSVLQGTDTQYF. As DNA, the CDR3 is TGTGCCAGCAGTTATAGCGTTCTTCAAGGCACAGATACGCAGTATTTT.

The chain couples TRBV5-1 to TRBJ2-6; D possibly corresponds to TRBD1 (6 bases). CDR1 is SGHRS, CDR2 YFSETQ, per germline. Trimming removed 1 base at V and 0 bases at J, with 11 bases between. The CDR3 runs to 17 residues. The CDR3 DNA follows: TGCGCCAGCAGCTTGAATACAGGGAACTCTGGGGCCAACGTCCTGACTTTC. Translation gives CASSLNTGNSGANVLTF.

This clonotype occurred once. The rearrangement links TRBV30 to TRBJ1-6, with D possibly TRBD1 on 6 matching bases. This CDR3 has 14 amino acids. The germline CDR1 and CDR2 sequences are GTSNPN and SVGIG (reference sequence). Trimming took off 3 bases at V and 5 bases at J, with 11 bases between the two ends. The CDR3 is CAWRVWTDNSPLHF. CDR3 DNA sequence: TGTGCCTGGAGGGTTTGGACAGATAATTCACCCCTCCACTTT.

This chain uses TRBV5-1 with TRBJ1-1, with D perhaps TRBD1 (5 bases). CDR3 length equals 14 residues. V lost 4 bases and J lost 5, with 15 bases in between. Germline V gene sequence: CDR1 SGHRS, CDR2 YFSETQ. CDR3 protein: CASSVGAGRTEAFF. The CDR3 DNA is TGCGCCAGCAGCGTCGGGGCTGGTAGGACTGAAGCTTTCTTT.

The J gene is TRBJ1-1, the V gene TRBV3-1; D possibly corresponds to TRBD1 (6 bases). This CDR3 is 11 amino acids long. Germline V gene lookup returns CDR1 LGHDT and CDR2 YNNKEL (reference sequence). The CDR3 reads CATRQAGEAFF. CDR3 in DNA: TGTGCAACCAGACAGGCCGGGGAAGCTTTCTTT.

Many counts were recorded for this clonotype. This rearrangement joins TRBV12-3 or TRBV12-4 to TRBJ1-5, with a possible D match to TRBD1 (6 bases). This CDR3 has 15 residues. The V and J ends lost 3 bases and 2 bases respectively, with 11 bases between them. CDR3 sequence: CASSLRGIGNQPQHF. The CDR3 nucleotides are TGTGCCAGCAGTTTGAGGGGGATAGGCAATCAGCCCCAGCATTTT.

V and J are TRBV5-5 and TRBJ1-2; 8 bases align to TRBD1. The CDR3 sequence is 15 residues long. V gave up 2 bases and J gave up 4 bases; unmatched junction bases: 7. Germline CDR1 is SGHKS and CDR2 is YYEKEE (reference sequence). The CDR3 loop reads CASSFRQGASYGYTF. In DNA, the CDR3 is TGTGCCAGCAGCTTTCGGCAGGGGGCAAGCTATGGCTACACCTTC.

The V gene is TRBV29-1, the J gene TRBJ1-6, with D unclear. The CDR3 runs 14 residues. Trimming left V 4 bases short and J 6 bases short, with 13 bases between. CDR1 and CDR2 (germline): SQVTM, ANQGSEA. The CDR3 sequence is CSVGDRSSNSPLHF. CDR3 nucleotide sequence: TGCAGCGTTGGAGATCGGAGCTCTAATTCACCCCTCCACTTT.

This clonotype showed up just a few times. The CDR3 sequence: CSVEVPQYGQYF. CDR3 DNA sequence: TGCAGCGTTGAGGTCCCCCAGTATGGGCAGTACTTC. This sequence joins TRBV29-1 and TRBJ2-5; D unresolved. The length of the CDR3 is 12 residues. Germline V lookup: CDR1 SQVTM, CDR2 ANQGSEA. V lost 3 bases and J lost 11, with 16 bases in between.

V usage is TRBV24-1 and J usage is TRBJ2-3; TRBD2 aligns across 9 bases. Per germline, CDR1 KGHDR and CDR2 SFDVKD. J was trimmed by 3 bases and V by 4 bases; bases with no gene match: 7. The CDR3 length is 16 residues. CDR3 region: CATSDSGTSPTDTQYF. The CDR3 region has the DNA TGTGCCACCAGTGACTCCGGGACTAGCCCAACAGATACGCAGTATTTT.

The chain joins TRBV25-1 to TRBJ1-4; 10 bases are shared with TRBD1. Germline values: CDR1 MGHDK, CDR2 SYGVNS. The ends lost 8 bases at V and 7 bases at J; junction bases unmatched: 4. The CDR3 extends over 13 amino acids. In DNA, the CDR3 is TGTGCCAGCGAGGGACAGGGGATTGAAAAACTGTTTTTT. This encodes CASEGQGIEKLFF.

This clonotype was seen a handful of times. CDR3 protein: CASRRGPANEKLFF. The DNA of the CDR3 is TGTGCCAGTAGGCGTGGCCCAGCAAATGAAAAACTGTTTTTT. The chain joins TRBV12-3 or TRBV12-4 to TRBJ1-4; the D is unclear. This CDR3 spans 14 amino acids. Trimming pared 9 bases from V and 5 bases from J, leaving 16 bases between.

V usage is TRBV18 and J usage is TRBJ1-1, with D perhaps matching TRBD1 (6 bases). V was clipped by 3 bases and J by 4 bases, with 15 bases between them. This CDR3 spans 15 amino acids. Germline-derived CDR1 and CDR2 are KGHSH and LQKENI. The CDR3 is CASSPGWGALTEAFF. CDR3 sequence (DNA): TGTGCCAGCTCACCCGGGTGGGGGGCACTCACTGAAGCTTTCTTT.

The chain links TRBV7-9 to TRBJ2-2; maybe TRBD2 (7 bases). Germline-derived CDR1 and CDR2 are SEHNR and FQNEAQ (reference sequence). CDR3 length equals 16 residues. V was cut by 5 bases and J by 5 bases, with 18 bases left in between. CDR3 sequence: CASSPKGGAWTGELFF. DNA for the CDR3: TGTGCCAGCAGCCCTAAGGGGGGGGCTTGGACCGGGGAGCTGTTTTTT.

The rearrangement joins TRBV6-2 or TRBV6-3 to TRBJ2-1; TRBD2 matches 10 bases. The J call is doubtful: the DNA matches TRBJ2-5 better. The CDR3 totals 15 residues. CDR1 and CDR2 from the germline V gene are MNHEY and SVGEGT. Here the CDR3 DNA reads TGTGCCAGCAGTCGGATACTAGCGGGAAGTGGGACCCAGTACTTC. Residues: CASSRILAGSGTQYF.

This clonotype has more than one count but fewer than ten. The rearrangement links TRBV20-1 to TRBJ1-2; 7 positions match TRBD1. With V trimmed by 0 bases and J by 2 bases, 6 bases remained unmatched. The CDR3 is made up of 15 amino acids. CDR1 and CDR2 from the germline V gene are DFQATT and SNEGSKA (reference sequence). Here the CDR3 DNA reads TGCAGTGCTAGAGATCGTACAGGGGAAAACTATGGCTACACCTTC. Translation gives CSARDRTGENYGYTF.

This clonotype was counted many times. As DNA, the CDR3 is TGTGCCAGCAGCCCAGGCGGGGGGGCCCGAAATGAGCAGTTCTTC. Its translation: CASSPGGGARNEQFF. The chain carries TRBV13 and TRBJ2-1, with 9 bases lining up with TRBD2. The V and J ends lost 5 bases and 7 bases, in that order; junction bases with no gene match: 9. The germline CDR1 and CDR2 sequences are PRHDT and FYEKMQ (reference sequence). This CDR3 is built from 15 residues.

The chain recombines TRBV5-1 with TRBJ2-5; 8 positions agree with TRBD2. Per germline, CDR1 SGHRS and CDR2 YFSETQ. J lost 1 base, V lost 1 base, and 9 bases had no gene match. The CDR3 is 17 residues long. Written as DNA, the CDR3 is TGCGCCAGCAGCTTGCGGGGGGGGAGAAGTGTCCAAGAGACCCAGTACTTC. Translated: CASSLRGGRSVQETQYF.

A few counts support this clonotype. The chain couples TRBV7-2 to TRBJ1-6; D is possibly TRBD1 (5 bases). The germline V gene has CDR1 SGHTA and CDR2 FQGNSA. The length of the CDR3 is 13 residues. Deletions cut 2 bases from V and 13 bases from J, with 12 bases between. CDR3 coding DNA: TGTGCCAGCAGCTTAAGCCAGGGCGATCCCCTCCACTTT. This gives the protein CASSLSQGDPLHF.

The V call is TRBV7-9, the J call TRBJ2-7; no firm D call. The CDR3 loop spans 16 amino acids. The germline V and J ends were trimmed by 0 bases and 1 base, with 13 bases remaining between them. Germline V gene sequence: CDR1 SEHNR, CDR2 FQNEAQ (reference sequence). CDR3 region: CASSLAPGATSYEQYF. Here the CDR3 DNA reads TGTGCCAGCAGCTTAGCTCCAGGAGCCACTTCCTACGAGCAGTACTTC.

This clonotype was seen many times. Germline is not matched at one junction end, which may reflect a read error. The gene calls are TRBV12-3 or TRBV12-4 and TRBJ2-5; TRBD1 matches 10 bases. The CDR3 covers 13 residues. The CDR3 region is CASSRDRGETQYF. CDR3 sequence (DNA): TGCGCCAGCAGCCGGGACAGGGGAGAGACCCAGTACTTC.